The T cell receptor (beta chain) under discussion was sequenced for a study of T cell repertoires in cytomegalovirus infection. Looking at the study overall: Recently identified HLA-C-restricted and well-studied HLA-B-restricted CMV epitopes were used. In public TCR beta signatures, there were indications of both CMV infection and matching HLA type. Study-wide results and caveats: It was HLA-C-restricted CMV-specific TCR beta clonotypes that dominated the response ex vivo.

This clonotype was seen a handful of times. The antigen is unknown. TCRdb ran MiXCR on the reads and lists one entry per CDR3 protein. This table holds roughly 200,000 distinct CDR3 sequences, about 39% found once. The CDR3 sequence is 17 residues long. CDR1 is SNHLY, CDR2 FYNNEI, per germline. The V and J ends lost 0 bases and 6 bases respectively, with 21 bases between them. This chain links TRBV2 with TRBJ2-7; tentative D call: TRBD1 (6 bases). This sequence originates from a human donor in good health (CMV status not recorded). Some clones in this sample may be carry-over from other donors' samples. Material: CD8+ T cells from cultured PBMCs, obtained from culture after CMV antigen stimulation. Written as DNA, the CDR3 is TGTGCCAGCAGTGAAGCCCGGCGGTTGGGGGCCTGGTGCGAGCAGTACTTC. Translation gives CASSEARRLGAWCEQYF.